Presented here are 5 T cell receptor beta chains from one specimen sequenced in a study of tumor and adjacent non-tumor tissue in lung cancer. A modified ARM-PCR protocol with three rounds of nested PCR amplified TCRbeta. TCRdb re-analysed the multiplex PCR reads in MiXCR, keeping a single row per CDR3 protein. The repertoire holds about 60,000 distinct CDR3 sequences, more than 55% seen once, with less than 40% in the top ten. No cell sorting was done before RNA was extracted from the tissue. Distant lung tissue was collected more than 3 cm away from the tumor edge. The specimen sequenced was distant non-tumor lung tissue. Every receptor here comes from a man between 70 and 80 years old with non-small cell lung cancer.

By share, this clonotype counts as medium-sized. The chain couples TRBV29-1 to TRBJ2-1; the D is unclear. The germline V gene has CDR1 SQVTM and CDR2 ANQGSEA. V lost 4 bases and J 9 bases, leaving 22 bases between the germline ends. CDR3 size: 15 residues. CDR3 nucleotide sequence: TGCAGCGTTGGTGTAACGAGCGTGGCGTCGAGTGAGCAGTTCTTC. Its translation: CSVGVTSVASSEQFF.

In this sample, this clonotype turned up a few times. The DNA of the CDR3 is TGTGCCAGCGGGTCTAGTGACTCCTCTGGGGCCAACGTCCTGACTTTC. It yields the protein CASGSSDSSGANVLTF. The rearrangement uses TRBV6-2 or TRBV6-3 and TRBJ2-6; D is ambiguous. The germline CDR1 and CDR2 sequences are MNHEY and SVGEGT. The CDR3 runs 16 residues. Trimming removed 8 bases from V and 0 bases from J, with 14 bases in between.

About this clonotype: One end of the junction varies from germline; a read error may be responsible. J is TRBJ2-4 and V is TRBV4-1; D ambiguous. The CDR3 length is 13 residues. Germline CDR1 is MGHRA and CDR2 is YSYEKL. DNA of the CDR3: TGCGCCAGCAGCCAAGACCTGGGGAACACTCAGTACTTC. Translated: CASSQDLGNTQYF.

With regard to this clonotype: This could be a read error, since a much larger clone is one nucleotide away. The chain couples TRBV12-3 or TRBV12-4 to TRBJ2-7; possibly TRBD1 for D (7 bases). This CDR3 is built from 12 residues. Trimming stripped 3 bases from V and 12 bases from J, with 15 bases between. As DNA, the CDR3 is TGTGCCAGCAGTTTCGGGCAGGGGGGAACGTACTTC. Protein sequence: CASSFGQGGTYF.

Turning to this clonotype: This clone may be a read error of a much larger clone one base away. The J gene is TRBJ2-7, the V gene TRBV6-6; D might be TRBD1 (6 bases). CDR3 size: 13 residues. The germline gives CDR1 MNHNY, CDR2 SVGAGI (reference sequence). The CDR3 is CAARHRVIPEQYF. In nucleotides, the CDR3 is TGTGCTGCCCGGCACAGGGTAATTCCCGAGCAGTACTTC.